This T cell receptor beta chain was identified during a study of T cell responses to AZD1222 COVID-19 vaccine. Produced via immunoSEQ multiplex PCR; TCRdb's table is partial and in-frame only. The sample carries 120,000 or so clones, roughly 86% recorded once. The receptor comes from an adult who received the AZD1222 COVID-19 vaccine. The material sequenced was peripheral blood, taken 28 days after the second AZD1222 dose.

The CDR3 DNA follows: TGTGCCAGCAGCCAAGTGTGGGGAGCCGGGGAGCTGTTTTTT. It translates to CASSQVWGAGELFF. V is TRBV3-1 (or the pseudogene TRBV3-2) and J is TRBJ2-2, with a tentative D call TRBD2 (5 bases). V lost 1 base, J lost 6 bases, and 9 bases lay in between. The CDR3 loop spans 14 amino acids. Germline V lookup: CDR1 LGHDT, CDR2 YNNKEL (reference sequence).